These 3 T cell receptor beta chains were sequenced from one sample in a study of T cell responses to AZD1222 COVID-19 vaccine. The data were produced by immunoSEQ multiplex PCR, yet TCRdb's version contains in-frame clones alone and is incomplete. The table has around 120,000 clones, roughly nine tenths seen once; the top ten hold roughly 1.6%. Sequencing was performed on peripheral blood, taken 28 days after the second AZD1222 dose. The origin of the receptors is an adult who received the AZD1222 COVID-19 vaccine.

The chain is built from TRBV18 and TRBJ2-5, with D possibly matching TRBD2 (6 bases). The CDR3 covers 16 residues. CDR1 KGHSH and CDR2 LQKENI come from the germline V gene. Between the trimmed V and J ends, which lost 4 bases and 4 bases, there was a span of 19 bases. The CDR3 protein is CASSLLGEGAGETQYF. As DNA, the CDR3 is TGTGCCAGCTCACTCCTAGGTGAGGGAGCGGGAGAGACCCAGTACTTC.

The V gene is TRBV7-9, the J gene TRBJ1-1; D not resolved. The CDR3 runs 11 residues. V lost 5 bases and J 6 bases, leaving 7 bases between the germline ends. CDR1 and CDR2 from the germline V gene are SEHNR and FQNEAQ (reference sequence). For the CDR3, the DNA is TGTGCCAGCAGCGCAGTCCCTGAAGCTTTCTTT. Translated, it gives CASSAVPEAFF.

The chain uses TRBV9 and TRBJ1-6; possible D gene TRBD1, 5 bases. The CDR3 is 14 residues long. Germline CDR1 is SGDLS and CDR2 is YYNGEE. Trimming pared 0 bases from V and 10 bases from J, leaving 11 bases between. The CDR3 protein is CASSVVGDASPLHF. CDR3 DNA sequence: TGTGCCAGCAGCGTAGTCGGGGACGCCTCACCCCTCCACTTT.